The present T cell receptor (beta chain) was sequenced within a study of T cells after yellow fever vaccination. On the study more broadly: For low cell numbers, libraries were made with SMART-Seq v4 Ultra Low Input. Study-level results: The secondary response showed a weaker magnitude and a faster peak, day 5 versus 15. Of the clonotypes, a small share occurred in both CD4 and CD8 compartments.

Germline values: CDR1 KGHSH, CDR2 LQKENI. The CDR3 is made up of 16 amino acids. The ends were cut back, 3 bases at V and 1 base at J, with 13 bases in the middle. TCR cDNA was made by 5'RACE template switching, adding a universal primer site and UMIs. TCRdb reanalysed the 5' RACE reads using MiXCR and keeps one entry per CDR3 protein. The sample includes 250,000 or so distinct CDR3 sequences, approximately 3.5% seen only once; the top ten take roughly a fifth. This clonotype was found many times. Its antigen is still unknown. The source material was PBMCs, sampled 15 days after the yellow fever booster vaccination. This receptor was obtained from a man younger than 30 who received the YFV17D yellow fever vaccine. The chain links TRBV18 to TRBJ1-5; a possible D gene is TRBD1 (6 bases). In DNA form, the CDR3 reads TGTGCCAGCTCACCGATGGGGGCAGGAAGCAATCAGCCCCAGCATTTT. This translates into CASSPMGAGSNQPQHF.